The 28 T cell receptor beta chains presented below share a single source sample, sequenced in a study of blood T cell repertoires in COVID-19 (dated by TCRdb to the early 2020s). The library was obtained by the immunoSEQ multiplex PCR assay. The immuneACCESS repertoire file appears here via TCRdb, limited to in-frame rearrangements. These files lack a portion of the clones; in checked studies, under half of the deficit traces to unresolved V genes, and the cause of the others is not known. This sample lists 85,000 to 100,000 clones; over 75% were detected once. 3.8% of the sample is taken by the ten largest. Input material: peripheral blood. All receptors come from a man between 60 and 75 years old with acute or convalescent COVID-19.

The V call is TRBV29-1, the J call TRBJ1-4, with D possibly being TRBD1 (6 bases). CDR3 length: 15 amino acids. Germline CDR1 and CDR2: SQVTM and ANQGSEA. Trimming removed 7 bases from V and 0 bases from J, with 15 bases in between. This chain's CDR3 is CSASRSGATNEKLFF. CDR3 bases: TGCAGCGCATCCCGATCAGGGGCAACTAATGAAAAACTGTTTTTT.

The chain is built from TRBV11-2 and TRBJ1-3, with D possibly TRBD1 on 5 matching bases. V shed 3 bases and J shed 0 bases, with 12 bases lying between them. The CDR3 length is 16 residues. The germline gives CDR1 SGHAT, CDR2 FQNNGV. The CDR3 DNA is TGTGCCAGCAGCTTTGACAGACGAAGCTCTGGAAACACCATATATTTT. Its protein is CASSFDRRSSGNTIYF.

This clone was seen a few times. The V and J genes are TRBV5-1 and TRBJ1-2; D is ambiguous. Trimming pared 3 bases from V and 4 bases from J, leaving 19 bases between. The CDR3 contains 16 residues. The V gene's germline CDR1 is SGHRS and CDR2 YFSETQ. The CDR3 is CASSSGIRLMPYGYTF. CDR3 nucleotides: TGCGCCAGCAGCTCCGGGATCCGCCTAATGCCCTATGGCTACACCTTC.

In DNA form, the CDR3 reads TGTGCCAGCAGCCTGCACAGGGGGCAAGACACCGGGGAGCTGTTTTTT. Translation gives CASSLHRGQDTGELFF. The chain couples TRBV3-1 (or the pseudogene TRBV3-2) to TRBJ2-2, with 9 bases identical to TRBD1. V was clipped by 4 bases and J by 3 bases; unmatched bases: 6. CDR3 length equals 16 residues. Looked up from germline, CDR1 is LGHDT and CDR2 is YNNKEL (reference sequence).

CDR3 region: CASSQLQGTQHF. The CDR3 nucleotides are TGTGCCAGCAGTCAACTCCAGGGTACCCAGCATTTT. The gene calls are TRBV6-5 and TRBJ1-5; tentatively, D is TRBD1 (5 bases). The CDR3 has 12 amino acids. Trimming removed 5 bases at V and 11 bases at J, with 13 bases between. The V gene's germline CDR1 is MNHEY and CDR2 SVGAGI.

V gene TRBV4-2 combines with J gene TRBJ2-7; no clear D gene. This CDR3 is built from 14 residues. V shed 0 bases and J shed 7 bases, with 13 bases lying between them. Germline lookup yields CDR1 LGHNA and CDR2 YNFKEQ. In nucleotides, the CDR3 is TGTGCCAGCAGCCAAGATCAATCTAGATCTGAGCAGTACTTC. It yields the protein CASSQDQSRSEQYF.

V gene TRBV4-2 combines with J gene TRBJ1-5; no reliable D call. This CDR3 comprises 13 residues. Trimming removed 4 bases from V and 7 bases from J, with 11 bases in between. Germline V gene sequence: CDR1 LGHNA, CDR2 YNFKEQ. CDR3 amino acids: CASSLLGGQPQHF. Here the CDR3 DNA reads TGTGCCAGCAGCCTCCTGGGAGGGCAGCCCCAGCATTTT.

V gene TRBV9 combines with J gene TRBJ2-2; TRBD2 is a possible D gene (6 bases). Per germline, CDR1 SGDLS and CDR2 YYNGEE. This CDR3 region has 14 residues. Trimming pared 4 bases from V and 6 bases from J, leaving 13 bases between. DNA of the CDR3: TGTGCCAGCAGCTTATTAGGGGAGGCCGGGGAGCTGTTTTTT. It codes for CASSLLGEAGELFF. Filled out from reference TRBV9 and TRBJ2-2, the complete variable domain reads DSGVTQTPKHLITATGQRVTLRCSPRSGDLSVYWYQQSLDQGLQFLIQYYNGEERAKGNILERFSAQQFPDLHSELNLSSLELGDSALYFCASSLLGEAGELFFGEGSRLTVL.

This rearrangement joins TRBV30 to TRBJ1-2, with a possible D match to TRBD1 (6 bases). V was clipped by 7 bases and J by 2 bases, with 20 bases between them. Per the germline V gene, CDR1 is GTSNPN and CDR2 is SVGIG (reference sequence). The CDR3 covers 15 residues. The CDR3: CAFGRWTTGNYGYTF. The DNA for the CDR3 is TGTGCCTTTGGCCGCTGGACCACAGGGAACTATGGCTACACCTTC.

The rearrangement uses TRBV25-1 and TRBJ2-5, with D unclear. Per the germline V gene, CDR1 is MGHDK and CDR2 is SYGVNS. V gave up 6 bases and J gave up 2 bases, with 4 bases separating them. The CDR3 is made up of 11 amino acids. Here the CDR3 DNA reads TGTGCCAGCAGCCTACAAGAGACCCAGTACTTC. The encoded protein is CASSLQETQYF.

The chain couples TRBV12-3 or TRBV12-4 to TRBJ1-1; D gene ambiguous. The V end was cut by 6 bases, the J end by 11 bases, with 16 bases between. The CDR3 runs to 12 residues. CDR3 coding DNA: TGTGCCAGCAGCTGGGAGGGTCTGCGGGCTTTCTTT. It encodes CASSWEGLRAFF.

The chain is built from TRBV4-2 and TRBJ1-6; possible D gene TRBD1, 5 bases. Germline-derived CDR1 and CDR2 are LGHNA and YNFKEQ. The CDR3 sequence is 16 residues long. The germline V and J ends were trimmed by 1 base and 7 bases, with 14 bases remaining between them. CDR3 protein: CASSQVQVQVNSPLHF. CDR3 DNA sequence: TGTGCCAGCAGCCAAGTGCAGGTACAGGTAAATTCACCCCTCCACTTT.

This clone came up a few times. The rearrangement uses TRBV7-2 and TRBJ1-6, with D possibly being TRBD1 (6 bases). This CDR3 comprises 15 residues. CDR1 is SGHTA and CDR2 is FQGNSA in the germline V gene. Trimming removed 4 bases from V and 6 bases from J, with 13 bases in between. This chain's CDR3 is CASSSLGQINSPLHF. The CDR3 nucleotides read TGTGCCAGCAGCTCGCTAGGACAGATTAATTCACCCCTCCACTTT.

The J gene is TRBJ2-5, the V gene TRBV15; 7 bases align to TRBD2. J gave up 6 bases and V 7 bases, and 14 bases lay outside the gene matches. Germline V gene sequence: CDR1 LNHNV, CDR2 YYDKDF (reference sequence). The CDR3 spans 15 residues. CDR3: CATNSKGGDRKTQYF. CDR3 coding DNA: TGTGCCACCAACTCAAAGGGAGGGGATCGGAAGACCCAGTACTTC.

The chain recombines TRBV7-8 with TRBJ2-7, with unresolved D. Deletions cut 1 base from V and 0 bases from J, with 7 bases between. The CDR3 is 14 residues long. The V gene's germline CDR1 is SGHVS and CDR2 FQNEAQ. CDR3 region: CASSLGTASYEQYF. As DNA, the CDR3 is TGTGCCAGCAGCTTAGGCACAGCCTCCTACGAGCAGTACTTC.

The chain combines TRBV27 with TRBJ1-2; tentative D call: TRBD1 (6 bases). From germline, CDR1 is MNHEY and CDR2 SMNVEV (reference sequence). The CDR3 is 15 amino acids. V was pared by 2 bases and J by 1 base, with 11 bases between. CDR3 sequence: CASSLQGSINYGYTF. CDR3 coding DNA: TGTGCCAGCAGTTTACAGGGGTCTATTAACTATGGCTACACCTTC.

As DNA, the CDR3 is TGCAGCGGGGGGGACTCTATTTTATCGGATACGCAGTATTTT. Residues: CSGGDSILSDTQYF. This rearrangement joins TRBV29-1 to TRBJ2-3; perhaps TRBD2 as D (6 bases). V was trimmed by 7 bases and J by 6 bases, leaving 20 bases between them. The germline CDR1 and CDR2 sequences are SQVTM and ANQGSEA. The CDR3 has 14 residues.

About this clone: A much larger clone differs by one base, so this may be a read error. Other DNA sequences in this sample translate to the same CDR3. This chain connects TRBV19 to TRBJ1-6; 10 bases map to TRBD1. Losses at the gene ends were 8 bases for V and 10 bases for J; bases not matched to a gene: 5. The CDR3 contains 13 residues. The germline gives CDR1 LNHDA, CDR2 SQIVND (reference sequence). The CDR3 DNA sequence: TGTGCCAGTGCCAGGGGACAGGGGTCACCCCTCCACTTT. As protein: CASARGQGSPLHF.

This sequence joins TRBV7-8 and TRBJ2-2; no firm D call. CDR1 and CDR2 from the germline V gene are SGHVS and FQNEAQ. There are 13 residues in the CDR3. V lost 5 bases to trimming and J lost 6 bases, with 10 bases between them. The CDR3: CASSILESGELFF. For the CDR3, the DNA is TGTGCCAGCAGCATTCTAGAATCCGGGGAGCTGTTTTTT.

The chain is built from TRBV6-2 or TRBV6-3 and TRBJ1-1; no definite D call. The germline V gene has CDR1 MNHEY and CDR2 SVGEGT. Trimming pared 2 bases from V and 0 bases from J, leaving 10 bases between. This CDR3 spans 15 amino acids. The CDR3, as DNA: TGTGCCAGCAGTTACGGGCAAGGCTTGAACACTGAAGCTTTCTTT. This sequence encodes CASSYGQGLNTEAFF.

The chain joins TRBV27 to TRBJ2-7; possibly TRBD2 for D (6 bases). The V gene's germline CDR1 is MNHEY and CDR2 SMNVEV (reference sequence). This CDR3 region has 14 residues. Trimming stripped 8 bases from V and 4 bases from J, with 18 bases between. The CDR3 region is CASGRAGRPYEQYF. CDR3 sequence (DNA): TGTGCCAGCGGTCGGGCGGGACGGCCGTACGAGCAGTACTTC.

The CDR3 here is CASSKGGAYEQYF. CDR3 nucleotides: TGTGCCAGCAGCAAAGGGGGGGCCTACGAGCAGTACTTC. The chain links TRBV21-1 to TRBJ2-7; TRBD2, as called in the table, went unchecked against the DNA. TRBV21-1 is a listed pseudogene. This CDR3 spans 13 amino acids.

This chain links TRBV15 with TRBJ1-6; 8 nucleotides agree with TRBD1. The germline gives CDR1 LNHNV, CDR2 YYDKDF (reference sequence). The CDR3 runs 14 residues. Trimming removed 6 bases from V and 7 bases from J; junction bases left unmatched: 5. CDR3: CATRGTGRNSPLHF. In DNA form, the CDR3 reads TGTGCCACCAGAGGGACAGGACGGAATTCACCCCTCCACTTT.

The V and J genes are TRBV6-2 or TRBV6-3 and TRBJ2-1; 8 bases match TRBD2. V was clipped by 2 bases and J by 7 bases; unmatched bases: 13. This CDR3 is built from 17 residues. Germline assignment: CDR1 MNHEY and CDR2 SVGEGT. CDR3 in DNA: TGTGCCAGCAGTTACCCCTTGCGGGGGGCGCTACGAAATGAGCAGTTCTTC. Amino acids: CASSYPLRGALRNEQFF.

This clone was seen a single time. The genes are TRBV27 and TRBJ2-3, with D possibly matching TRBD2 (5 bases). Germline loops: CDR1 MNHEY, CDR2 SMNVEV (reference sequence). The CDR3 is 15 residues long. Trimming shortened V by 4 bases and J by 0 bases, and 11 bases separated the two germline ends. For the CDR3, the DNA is TGTGCCAGCAGTTACCGAGCGGCTAGCACAGATACGCAGTATTTT. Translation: CASSYRAASTDTQYF.

The CDR3 loop reads CASSPPPGVETQYF. DNA for the CDR3: TGTGCCAGCTCACCACCGCCAGGGGTTGAGACCCAGTACTTC. The chain recombines TRBV18 with TRBJ2-5; TRBD1 is a possible D gene (6 bases). Germline V gives CDR1 KGHSH, CDR2 LQKENI. There are 14 residues in the CDR3. The V end was cut by 0 bases, the J end by 5 bases, with 10 bases between.

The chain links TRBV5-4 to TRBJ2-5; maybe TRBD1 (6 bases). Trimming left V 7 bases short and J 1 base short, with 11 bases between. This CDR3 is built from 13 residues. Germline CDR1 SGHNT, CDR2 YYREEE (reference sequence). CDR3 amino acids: CASQDRVQETQYF. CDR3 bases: TGTGCCAGCCAGGACAGAGTCCAAGAGACCCAGTACTTC.

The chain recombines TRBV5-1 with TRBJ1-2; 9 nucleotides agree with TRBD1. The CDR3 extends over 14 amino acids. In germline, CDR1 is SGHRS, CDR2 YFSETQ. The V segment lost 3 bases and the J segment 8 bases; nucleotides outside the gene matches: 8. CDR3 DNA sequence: TGCGCCAGCAGCTCGTGGGACAGGGCCGGGGGCTACACCTTC. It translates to CASSSWDRAGGYTF.